What follows is one T cell receptor (beta chain) and its context. This sample stems from a study of T cell responses to AZD1222 COVID-19 vaccine. Generated by immunoSEQ multiplex PCR, the TCRdb table keeps only in-frame clones and is missing some. Of roughly 110,000 clones detected, 85% to 95% appear once; the ten largest clones hold 5.5% to 7%. V was shortened by 0 bases and J by 8 bases, with 13 bases between the two germline ends. The length of the CDR3 is 15 residues. Germline V gene data show CDR1 as SGHAT and CDR2 as FQNNGV. Sequencing used peripheral blood, obtained 28 days after the second AZD1222 dose. This clonotype originated in an adult who received the AZD1222 COVID-19 vaccine. V usage is TRBV11-2 and J usage is TRBJ1-4; D is uncertain. The CDR3 reads CASSLDRARPEKLFF. In nucleotides, the CDR3 is TGTGCCAGCAGCTTAGATCGGGCGCGGCCCGAAAAACTGTTTTTT. Supplemented by reference TRBV11-2 and TRBJ1-4, the full variable domain reads EAGVAQSPRYKIIEKRQSVAFWCNPISGHATLYWYQQILGQGPKLLIQFQNNGVVDDSQLPKDRFSAERLKGVDSTLKIQPAKLEDSAVYLCASSLDRARPEKLFFGSGTQLSVL.